The entry that follows covers one T cell receptor (beta chain) sequence. Its antigen remains unidentified. Every immunoSEQ plate was one replicate of a subset's evenly spread DNA. In replicate PCRs of sorted subsets, approximately 190 ng DNA, approximately 30,000 T cell genomes, was used. Sequencing used immunoSEQ multiplex PCR; TCRdb keeps in-frame clones, though not all of them. The sample carries about 2 million clones, just under 95% recorded once. This record comes from a study of shared clonotypes between healthy human individuals. Terminally differentiated effector memory CD45RA+ cells were left out of the naive CD8 fraction, which was CD45RO-negative and positively selected for CCR7. Donors were Caucasian adults residing in Nashville, Tennessee, USA. CDR3 length: 17 amino acids. CDR1 and CDR2 from the germline V gene are SGHAT and FQNNGV. With 4 bases clipped from V and 2 bases from J, the junction kept 8 bases outside the gene matches.

Regarding the study as a whole: Sampling was confined to blood; repertoires within tissues likely differ.

The sequence was collected from a young man in good health. The V gene is TRBV11-2, the J gene TRBJ2-5; the match to TRBD2 covers 12 bases. Sequenced: naive CD8+ T cells sorted from blood. CDR3 nucleotide sequence: TGTGCCAGCAGCTCCCGGACTAGCGGGGTATGGCAAGAGACCCAGTACTTC. This encodes CASSSRTSGVWQETQYF.